Included here is one TCR beta chain sequence, with context. The antigen is unknown. Excluded were patients having autoimmune disease history or systemic immunosuppression. Sampled blood was obtained at baseline, cycle 4 day 1, and cycle 7 day 1. Sequencing was performed with immunoSEQ multiplex PCR; in TCRdb, only in-frame clones are kept and a portion is missing. The sample lists over 70,000 clones; 75% to 90% were seen once. These data come from a study of OX40 agonist ivuxolimab in advanced cancers. General study results and limits: Partial responders at 0.1-3.0 mg/kg showed near-lowest clonal expansion. More expanded clones were found, on average, in CD8+ than in CD4+ T cells.

CDR3 length equals 11 residues. Between the trimmed V and J ends, which lost 6 bases and 6 bases, there was a span of 11 bases. Germline CDR1 is DFQATT and CDR2 is SNEGSKA (reference sequence). The specimen was CD4+ or CD8+ T cells sorted from blood, collected in a trial of the OX40 agonist ivuxolimab. The TCR was taken from an adult with an advanced solid tumor such as melanoma, head and neck, liver or kidney cancer. This chain links TRBV20-1 with TRBJ1-2, with D perhaps matching TRBD1 (6 bases). This CDR3 is CSAHHRDGYTF. The CDR3 coding sequence is TGCAGTGCCCACCACAGGGATGGCTACACCTTC.